What follows is one T cell receptor (beta chain) and its context. Under the authors' procedure: Amplifying reference gene primers gave estimates of nucleated cell counts. The method was immunoSEQ multiplex PCR; TCRdb's version includes in-frame clones alone and lacks a portion of them. V and J calls and clone size are those listed in that table; D and trimming were worked out from the DNA. The profile covers about 160,000 clones, with around 81% appearing a single time and 11% taken by the ten largest. The sample belongs to a study of blood T cell repertoires in COVID-19. Looking at the study overall: Whether acute or convalescent, the COVID-19 samples came from the United States, Italy and Spain. Sample material is recorded as cDNA or gDNA derived from T cells, B-cell-depleted T cells, or PBMCs.

The CDR3 loop spans 15 amino acids. Germline values: CDR1 MNHEY, CDR2 SMNVEV (reference sequence). Trimming cost V 3 bases and J 3 bases; bases outside gene matches: 5. Material for sequencing was peripheral blood. This chain uses TRBV27 with TRBJ2-7; 10 bases agree with TRBD1. The TCR was taken from a man aged 55 to 70 with active or convalescent COVID-19. CDR3 nucleotides: TGTGCCAGCAGTTTTCAGGACAGGGGGGGCTACGAGCAGTACTTC. Translating it yields CASSFQDRGGYEQYF.